This T cell receptor beta chain was sequenced for a study of metastatic and nonmetastatic thyroid tumors. Study summary: From malignant and benign thyroid patients, repertoires in blood and in tumor or nodule tissue were compared. Findings and limits, study-wide: The study reportedly found significantly higher TCR beta diversity in malignant thyroid tumors than benign nodules, in blood and tumor.

From the PCR reads, TCRdb re-called clones with MiXCR. The sample lists fewer than 15,000 clones; about 30% were seen once. Trimming stripped 9 bases from V and 4 bases from J, with 10 bases between. This CDR3 is 12 amino acids long. This clone was found many times. Antigen unknown. Not a single patient had been given any form of treatment at any point before undergoing thyroid surgery. This TCR was recovered from a female donor with papillary thyroid cancer or a benign thyroid nodule (not recorded which). Some clones in this sample may be carry-over from other donors' samples. This chain connects TRBV12-3 or TRBV12-4 to TRBJ1-5; D not resolved. The sequenced sample consisted of tumor tissue. CDR3 loop: CASRFPNQPQHF. In nucleotides, the CDR3 is TGTGCCAGTAGATTCCCGAATCAGCCCCAGCATTTT.